This T cell receptor beta chain was identified during a study of T cell repertoires in cytomegalovirus infection. This clonotype was counted ten times or more. Antigen unknown. Study outcomes and limitations: The study found HLA-C-restricted CMV-specific TCR beta clonotypes dominating the ex vivo response.

Trimming cost V 2 bases and J 1 base, with 8 bases left between them. This CDR3 contains 14 residues. CDR1 MNHEY and CDR2 SMNVEV come from the germline V gene (reference sequence). TCRdb re-derived calls from the reads in MiXCR, one entry per CDR3 protein. Of approximately 1,000,000 distinct CDR3 sequences in the sample, 25% to 40% were seen once. The sample was cultured CD8+ T cells from PBMCs, taken from culture after CMV antigen stimulation. This rearrangement joins TRBV27 to TRBJ1-1; D gene uncertain. The sequence was obtained from a human donor in good health (CMV status not recorded). Some clones in this sample may be carry-over from other donors' samples. This CDR3 reads CASSLTRRNTEAFF. The CDR3 region has the DNA TGTGCCAGCAGTTTAACCAGGAGGAACACTGAAGCTTTCTTT.